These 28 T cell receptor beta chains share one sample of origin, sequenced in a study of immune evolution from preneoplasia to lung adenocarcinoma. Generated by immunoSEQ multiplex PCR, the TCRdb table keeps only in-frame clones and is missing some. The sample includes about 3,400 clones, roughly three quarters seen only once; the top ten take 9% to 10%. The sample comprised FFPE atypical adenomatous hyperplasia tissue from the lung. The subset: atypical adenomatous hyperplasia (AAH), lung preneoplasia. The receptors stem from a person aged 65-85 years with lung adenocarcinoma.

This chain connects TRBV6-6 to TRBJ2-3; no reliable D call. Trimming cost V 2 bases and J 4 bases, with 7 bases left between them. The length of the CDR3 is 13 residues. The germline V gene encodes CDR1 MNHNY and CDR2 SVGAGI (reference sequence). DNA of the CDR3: TGTGCCAGCAGTTACCCGTCCGCAGATACGCAGTATTTT. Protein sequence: CASSYPSADTQYF.

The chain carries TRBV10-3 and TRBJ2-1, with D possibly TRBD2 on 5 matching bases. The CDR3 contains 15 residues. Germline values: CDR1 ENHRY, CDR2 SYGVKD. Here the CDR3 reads CAISGGEGSYNEQFF. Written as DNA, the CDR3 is TGTGCGATTTCAGGAGGCGAGGGCTCCTACAATGAGCAGTTCTTC.

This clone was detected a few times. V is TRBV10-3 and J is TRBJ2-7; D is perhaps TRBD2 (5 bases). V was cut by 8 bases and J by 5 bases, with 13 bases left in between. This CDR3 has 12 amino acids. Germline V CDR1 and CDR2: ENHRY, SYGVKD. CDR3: CAIEGSGDEQYF. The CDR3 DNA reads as TGTGCCATCGAGGGTTCCGGGGACGAGCAGTACTTC.

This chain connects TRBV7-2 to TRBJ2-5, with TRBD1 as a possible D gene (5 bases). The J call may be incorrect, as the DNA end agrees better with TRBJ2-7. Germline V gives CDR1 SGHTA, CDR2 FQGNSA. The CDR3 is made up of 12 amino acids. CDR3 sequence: CASSRTGYEQYF. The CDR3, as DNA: TGTGCCAGCAGCCGTACAGGTTACGAGCAGTACTTC.

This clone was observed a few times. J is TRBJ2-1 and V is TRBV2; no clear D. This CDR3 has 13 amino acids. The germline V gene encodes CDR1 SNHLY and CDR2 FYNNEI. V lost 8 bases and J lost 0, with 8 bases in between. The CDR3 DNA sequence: TGTGCCAGCTGTCCTACCTCCTACAATGAGCAGTTCTTC. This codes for CASCPTSYNEQFF. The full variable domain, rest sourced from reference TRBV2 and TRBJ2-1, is EPEVTQTPSHQVTQMGQEVILRCVPISNHLYFYWYRQILGQKVEFLVSFYNNEISEKSEIFDDQFSVERPDGSNFTLKIRSTKLEDSAMYFCASCPTSYNEQFFGPGTRLTVL.

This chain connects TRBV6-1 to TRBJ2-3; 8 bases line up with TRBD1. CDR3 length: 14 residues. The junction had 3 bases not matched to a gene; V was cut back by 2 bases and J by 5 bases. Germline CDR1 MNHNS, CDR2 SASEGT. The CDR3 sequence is CASSERGTGDTQYF. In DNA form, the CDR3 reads TGTGCCAGCAGTGAAAGGGGGACAGGAGATACGCAGTATTTT.

In nucleotides, the CDR3 is TGCAGCGTTGAATTTAGGACCCAGTACTTC. Translated: CSVEFRTQYF. This chain links TRBV29-1 with TRBJ2-5; D gene unclear. Germline CDR1 SQVTM, CDR2 ANQGSEA. The V gene lost 2 bases and the J gene lost 7 bases, with 5 bases spanning the gap. The CDR3 runs to 10 residues. The full variable domain, rest sourced from reference TRBV29-1 and TRBJ2-5, is SAVISQKPSRDICQRGTSLTIQCQVDSQVTMMFWYRQQPGQSLTLIATANQGSEATYESGFVIDKFPISRPNLTFSTLTVSNMSPEDSSIYLCSVEFRTQYFGPGTRLLVL.

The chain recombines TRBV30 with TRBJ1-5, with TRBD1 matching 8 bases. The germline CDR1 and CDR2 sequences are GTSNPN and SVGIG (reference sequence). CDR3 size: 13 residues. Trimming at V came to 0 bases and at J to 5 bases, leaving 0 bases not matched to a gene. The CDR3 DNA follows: TGTGCCTGGAGTGTACAGGGGGATCAGCCCCAGCATTTT. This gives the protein CAWSVQGDQPQHF.

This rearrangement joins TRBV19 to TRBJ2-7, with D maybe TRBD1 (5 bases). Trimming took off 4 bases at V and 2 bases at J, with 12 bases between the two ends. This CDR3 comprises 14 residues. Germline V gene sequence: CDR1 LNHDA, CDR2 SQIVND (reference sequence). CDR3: CASSTLQVPYEQYF. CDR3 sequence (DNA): TGTGCCAGTAGTACCTTACAGGTACCCTACGAGCAGTACTTC.

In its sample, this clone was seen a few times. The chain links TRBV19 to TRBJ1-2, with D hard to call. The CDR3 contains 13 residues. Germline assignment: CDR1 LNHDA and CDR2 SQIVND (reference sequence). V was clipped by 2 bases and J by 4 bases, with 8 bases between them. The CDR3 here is CASSIWAGYGYTF. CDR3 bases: TGTGCCAGTAGTATATGGGCAGGCTATGGCTACACCTTC.

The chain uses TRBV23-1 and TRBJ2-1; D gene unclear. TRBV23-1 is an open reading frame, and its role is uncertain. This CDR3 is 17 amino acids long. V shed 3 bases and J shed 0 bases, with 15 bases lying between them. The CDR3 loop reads CASSHPTLGSSYNEQFF. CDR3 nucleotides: TGCGCCAGCAGTCACCCGACACTCGGAAGCTCCTACAATGAGCAGTTCTTC.

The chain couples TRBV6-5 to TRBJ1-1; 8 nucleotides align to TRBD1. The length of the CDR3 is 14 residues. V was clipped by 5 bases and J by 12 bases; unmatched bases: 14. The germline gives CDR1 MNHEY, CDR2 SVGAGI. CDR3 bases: TGTGCCAGCAGTCCGCCGACAGGGGCTATTAAAACTTTCTTT. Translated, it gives CASSPPTGAIKTFF.

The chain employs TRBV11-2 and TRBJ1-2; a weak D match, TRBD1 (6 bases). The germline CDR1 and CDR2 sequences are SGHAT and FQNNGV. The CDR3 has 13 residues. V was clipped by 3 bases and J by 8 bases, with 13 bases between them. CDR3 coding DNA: TGTGCCAGCAGCTTGAACAGGGCAGTCGGCTACACCTTC. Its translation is CASSLNRAVGYTF.

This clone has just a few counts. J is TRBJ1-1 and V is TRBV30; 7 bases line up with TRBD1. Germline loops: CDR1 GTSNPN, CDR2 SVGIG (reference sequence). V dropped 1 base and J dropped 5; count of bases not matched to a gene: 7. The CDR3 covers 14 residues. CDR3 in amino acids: CAWSATGYQTEAFF. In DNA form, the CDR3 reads TGTGCCTGGAGTGCGACAGGGTATCAGACTGAAGCTTTCTTT.

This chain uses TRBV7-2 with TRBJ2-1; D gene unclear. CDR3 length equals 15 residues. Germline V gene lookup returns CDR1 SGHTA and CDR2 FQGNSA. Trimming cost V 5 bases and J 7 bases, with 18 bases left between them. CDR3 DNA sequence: TGTGCCAGCAGCATGGATCGGAATTTTAGGAATGAGCAGTTCTTC. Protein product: CASSMDRNFRNEQFF.

This CDR3 reads CASSLARDSPLHF. As DNA, the CDR3 is TGTGCCAGCAGCTTAGCCAGGGATTCACCCCTCCACTTT. The chain is built from TRBV7-8 and TRBJ1-6, with D perhaps TRBD1 (5 bases). Germline V CDR1 and CDR2: SGHVS, FQNEAQ. V was clipped by 0 bases and J by 8 bases, with 5 bases between them. The CDR3 consists of 13 residues.

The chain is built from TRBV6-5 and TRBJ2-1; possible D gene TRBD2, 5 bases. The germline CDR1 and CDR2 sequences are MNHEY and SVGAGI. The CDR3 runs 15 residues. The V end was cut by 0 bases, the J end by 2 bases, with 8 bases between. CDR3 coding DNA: TGTGCCAGCAGTTACTCCGCGGGCACCTACAATGAGCAGTTCTTC. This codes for CASSYSAGTYNEQFF.

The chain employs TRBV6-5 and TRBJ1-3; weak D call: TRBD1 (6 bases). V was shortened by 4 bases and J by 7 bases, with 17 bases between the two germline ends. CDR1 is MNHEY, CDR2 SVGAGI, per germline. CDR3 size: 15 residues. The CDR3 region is CASSSHSQGSNTIYF. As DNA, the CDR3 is TGTGCCAGCAGTTCTCACTCCCAGGGGAGCAACACCATATATTTT.

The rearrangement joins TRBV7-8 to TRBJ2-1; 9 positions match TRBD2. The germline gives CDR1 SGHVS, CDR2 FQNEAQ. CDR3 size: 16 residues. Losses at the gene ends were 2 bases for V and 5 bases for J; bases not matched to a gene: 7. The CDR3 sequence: CASSLPSGRLNNEQFF. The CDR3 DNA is TGTGCCAGCAGCTTACCCAGCGGGAGGCTAAACAATGAGCAGTTCTTC.

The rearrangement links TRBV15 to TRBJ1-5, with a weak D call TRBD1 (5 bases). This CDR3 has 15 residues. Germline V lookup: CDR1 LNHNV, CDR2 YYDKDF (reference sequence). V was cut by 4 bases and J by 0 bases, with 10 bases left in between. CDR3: CATSTGTVSNQPQHF. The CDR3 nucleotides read TGTGCCACCAGCACAGGGACGGTTAGCAATCAGCCCCAGCATTTT. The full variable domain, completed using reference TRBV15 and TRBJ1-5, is DAMVIQNPRYQVTQFGKPVTLSCSQTLNHNVMYWYQQKSSQAPKLLFHYYDKDFNNEADTPDNFQSRRPNTSFCFLDIRSPGLGDTAMYLCATSTGTVSNQPQHFGDGTRLSIL.

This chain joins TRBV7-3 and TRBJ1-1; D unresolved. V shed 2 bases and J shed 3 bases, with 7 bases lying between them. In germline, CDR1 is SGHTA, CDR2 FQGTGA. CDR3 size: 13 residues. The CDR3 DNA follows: TGTGCCAGCAGCTTACTGGCTCACACTGAAGCTTTCTTT. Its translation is CASSLLAHTEAFF.

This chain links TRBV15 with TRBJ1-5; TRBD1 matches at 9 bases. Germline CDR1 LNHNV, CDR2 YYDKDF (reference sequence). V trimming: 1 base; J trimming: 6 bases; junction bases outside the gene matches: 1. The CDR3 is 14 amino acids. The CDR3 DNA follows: TGTGCCACCAGCAGAGGACAGGGGGTTCAGCCCCAGCATTTT. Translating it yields CATSRGQGVQPQHF.

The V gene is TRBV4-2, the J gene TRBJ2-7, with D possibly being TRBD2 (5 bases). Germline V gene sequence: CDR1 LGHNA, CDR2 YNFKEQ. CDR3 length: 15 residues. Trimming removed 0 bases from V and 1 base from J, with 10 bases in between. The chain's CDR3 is CASSQDGGLSYEQYF. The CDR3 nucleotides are TGTGCCAGCAGCCAAGACGGAGGACTGTCCTACGAGCAGTACTTC.

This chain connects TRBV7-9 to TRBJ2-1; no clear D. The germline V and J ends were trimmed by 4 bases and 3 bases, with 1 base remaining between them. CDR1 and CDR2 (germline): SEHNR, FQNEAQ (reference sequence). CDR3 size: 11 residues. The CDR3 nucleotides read TGTGCCAGCAGCTACTACAATGAGCAGTTCTTC. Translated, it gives CASSYYNEQFF.

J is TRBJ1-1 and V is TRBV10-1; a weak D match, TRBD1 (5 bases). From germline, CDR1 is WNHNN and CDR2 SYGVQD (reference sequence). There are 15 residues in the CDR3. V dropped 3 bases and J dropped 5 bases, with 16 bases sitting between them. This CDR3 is CASSDPRGRGTEAFF. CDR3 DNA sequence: TGCGCCAGCAGTGACCCACGGGGCCGGGGAACTGAAGCTTTCTTT.

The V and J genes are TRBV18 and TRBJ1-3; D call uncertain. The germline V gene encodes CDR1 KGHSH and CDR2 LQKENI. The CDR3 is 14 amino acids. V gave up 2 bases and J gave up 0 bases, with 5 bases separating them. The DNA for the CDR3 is TGTGCCAGCTCACCAGGGGACTCTGGAAACACCATATATTTT. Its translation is CASSPGDSGNTIYF.

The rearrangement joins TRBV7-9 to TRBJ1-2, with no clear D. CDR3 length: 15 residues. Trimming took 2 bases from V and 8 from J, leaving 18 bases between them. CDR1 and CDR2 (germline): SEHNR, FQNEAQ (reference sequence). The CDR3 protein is CASSLNFGPSGGYTF. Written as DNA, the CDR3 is TGTGCCAGCAGCTTAAACTTCGGACCCTCGGGCGGCTACACCTTC.

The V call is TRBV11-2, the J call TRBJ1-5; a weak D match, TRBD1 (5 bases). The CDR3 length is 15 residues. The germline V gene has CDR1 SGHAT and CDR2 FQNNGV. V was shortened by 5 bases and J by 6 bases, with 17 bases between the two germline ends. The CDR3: CASSPGLVRGQPQHF. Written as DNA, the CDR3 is TGTGCCAGCAGCCCTGGACTGGTAAGGGGTCAGCCCCAGCATTTT.